Here is one TCR beta chain with its context. The antigen is unknown. The sample is drawn from a study of Ad26.COV2.S vaccination and SARS-CoV-2 variants. The study's findings and limits: Whether participants received vaccine or placebo, their non-spike TCR breadth was similar. Total T cell responses were possibly underestimated by TCR breadth and depth analyses.

Sequenced by immunoSEQ multiplex PCR; TCRdb stores in-frame clones only, minus some. The repertoire holds about 350,000 clones, with 92% as singletons. The length of the CDR3 is 15 residues. The V gene's germline CDR1 is SGHRS and CDR2 YFSETQ. V lost 4 bases, J lost 4 bases, and 5 bases stayed unmatched. Here the sequenced sample was peripheral blood, taken after recovery from COVID-19. This chain connects TRBV5-1 to TRBJ1-2, with 12 nucleotides matching TRBD1. This TCR was recovered from a human donor who had recovered from COVID-19. In DNA, the CDR3 is TGCGCCAGCAGCGGGACAGGGGGCGCCTCCTATGGCTACACCTTC. This codes for CASSGTGGASYGYTF.